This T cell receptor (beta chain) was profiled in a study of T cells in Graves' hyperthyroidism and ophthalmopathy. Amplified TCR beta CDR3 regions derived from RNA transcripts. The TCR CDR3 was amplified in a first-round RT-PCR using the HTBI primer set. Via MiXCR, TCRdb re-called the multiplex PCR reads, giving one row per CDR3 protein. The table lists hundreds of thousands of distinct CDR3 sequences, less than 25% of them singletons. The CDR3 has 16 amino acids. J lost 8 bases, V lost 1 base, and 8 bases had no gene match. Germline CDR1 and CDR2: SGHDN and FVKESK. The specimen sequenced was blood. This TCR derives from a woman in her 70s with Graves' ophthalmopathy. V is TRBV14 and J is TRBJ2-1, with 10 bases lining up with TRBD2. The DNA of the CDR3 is TGTGCCAGCAGCCAAGGCCCTAGCGGGAGATATCATGAGCAGTTCTTC. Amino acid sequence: CASSQGPSGRYHEQFF.